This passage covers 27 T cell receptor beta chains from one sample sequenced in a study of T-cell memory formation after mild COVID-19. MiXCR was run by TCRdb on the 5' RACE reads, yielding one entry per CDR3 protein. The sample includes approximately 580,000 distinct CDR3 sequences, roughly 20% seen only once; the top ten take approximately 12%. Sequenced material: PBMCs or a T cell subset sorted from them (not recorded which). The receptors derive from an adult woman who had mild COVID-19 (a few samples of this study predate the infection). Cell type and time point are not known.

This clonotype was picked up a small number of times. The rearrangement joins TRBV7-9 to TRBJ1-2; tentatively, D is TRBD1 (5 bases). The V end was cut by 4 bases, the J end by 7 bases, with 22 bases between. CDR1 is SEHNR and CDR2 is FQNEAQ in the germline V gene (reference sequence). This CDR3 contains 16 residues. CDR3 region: CASSSARDATLTGYTF. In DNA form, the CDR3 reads TGTGCCAGCAGCTCCGCGAGGGACGCTACTTTAACTGGCTACACCTTC.

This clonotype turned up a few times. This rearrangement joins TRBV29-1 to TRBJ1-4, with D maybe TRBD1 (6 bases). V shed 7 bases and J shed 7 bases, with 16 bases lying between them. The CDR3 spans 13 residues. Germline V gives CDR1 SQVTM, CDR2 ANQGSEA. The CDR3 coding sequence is TGCAGCGCCCGGGACACCGGGACTGAAAAACTGTTTTTT. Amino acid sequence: CSARDTGTEKLFF.

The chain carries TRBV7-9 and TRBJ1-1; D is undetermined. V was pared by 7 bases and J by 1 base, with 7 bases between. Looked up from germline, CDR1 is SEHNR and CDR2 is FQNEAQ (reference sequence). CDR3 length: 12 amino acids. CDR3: CASTLRNTEAFF. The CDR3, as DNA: TGTGCCAGCACGCTGAGGAACACTGAAGCTTTCTTT.

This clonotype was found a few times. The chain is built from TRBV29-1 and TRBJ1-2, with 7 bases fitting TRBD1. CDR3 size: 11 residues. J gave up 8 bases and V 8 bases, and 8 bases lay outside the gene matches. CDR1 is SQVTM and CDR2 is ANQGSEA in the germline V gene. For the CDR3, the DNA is TGCAGCCTGAAAACAGGGGTCGGCTACACCTTC. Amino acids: CSLKTGVGYTF.

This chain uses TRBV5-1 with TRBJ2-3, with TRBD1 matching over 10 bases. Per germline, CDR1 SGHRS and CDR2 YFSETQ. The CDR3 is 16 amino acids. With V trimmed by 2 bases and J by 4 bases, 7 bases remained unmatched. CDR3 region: CASSFSGQGVADTQYF. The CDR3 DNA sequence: TGCGCCAGCAGCTTTTCAGGACAGGGGGTGGCAGATACGCAGTATTTT.

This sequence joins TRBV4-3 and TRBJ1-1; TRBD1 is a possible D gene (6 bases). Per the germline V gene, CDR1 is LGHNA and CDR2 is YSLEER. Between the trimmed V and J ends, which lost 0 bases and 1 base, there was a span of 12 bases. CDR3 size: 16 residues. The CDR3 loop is CASSQDRWGQNTEAFF. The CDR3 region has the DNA TGCGCCAGCAGCCAAGATAGATGGGGACAGAACACTGAAGCTTTCTTT.

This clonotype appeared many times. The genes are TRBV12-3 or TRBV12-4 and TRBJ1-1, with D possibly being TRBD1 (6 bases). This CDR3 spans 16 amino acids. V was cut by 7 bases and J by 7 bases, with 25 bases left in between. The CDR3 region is CASKPPMGTRSIEAFF. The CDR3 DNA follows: TGTGCCAGCAAACCCCCAATGGGGACACGCTCGATTGAAGCTTTCTTT.

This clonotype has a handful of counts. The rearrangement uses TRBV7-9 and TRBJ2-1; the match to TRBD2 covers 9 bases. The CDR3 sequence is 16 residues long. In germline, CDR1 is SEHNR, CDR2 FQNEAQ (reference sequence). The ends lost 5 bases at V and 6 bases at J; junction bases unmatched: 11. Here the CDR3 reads CASSHRVASGANEQFF. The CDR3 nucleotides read TGTGCCAGCAGCCATAGAGTGGCTAGCGGGGCCAATGAGCAGTTCTTC.

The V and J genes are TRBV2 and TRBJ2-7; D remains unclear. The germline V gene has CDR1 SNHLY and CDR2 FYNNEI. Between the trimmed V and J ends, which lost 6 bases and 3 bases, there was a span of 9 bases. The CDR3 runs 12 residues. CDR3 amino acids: CASRTTSYEQYF. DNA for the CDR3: TGTGCCAGCAGGACCACCAGCTACGAGCAGTACTTC.

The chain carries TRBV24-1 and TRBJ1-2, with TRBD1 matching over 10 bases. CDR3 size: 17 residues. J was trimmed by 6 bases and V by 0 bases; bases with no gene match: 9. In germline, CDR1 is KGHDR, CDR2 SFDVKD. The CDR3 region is CATSDLTTGGLVDGYTF. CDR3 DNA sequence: TGTGCCACCAGTGATTTGACGACAGGGGGCTTAGTGGATGGCTACACCTTC.

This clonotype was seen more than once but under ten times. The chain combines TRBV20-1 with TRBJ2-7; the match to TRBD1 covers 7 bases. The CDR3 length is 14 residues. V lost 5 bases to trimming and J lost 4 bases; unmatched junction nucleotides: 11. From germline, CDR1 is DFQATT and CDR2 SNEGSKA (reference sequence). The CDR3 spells CSASPGTADYEQYF. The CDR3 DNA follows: TGCAGTGCTTCCCCCGGGACAGCCGATTACGAGCAGTACTTC.

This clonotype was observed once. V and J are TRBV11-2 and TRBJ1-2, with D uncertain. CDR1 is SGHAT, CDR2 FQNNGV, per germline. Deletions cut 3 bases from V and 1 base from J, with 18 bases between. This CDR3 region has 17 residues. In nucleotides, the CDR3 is TGTGCCAGCAGCTTTGGCGGACCGACGCGACGTAACTATGGCTACACCTTC. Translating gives CASSFGGPTRRNYGYTF.

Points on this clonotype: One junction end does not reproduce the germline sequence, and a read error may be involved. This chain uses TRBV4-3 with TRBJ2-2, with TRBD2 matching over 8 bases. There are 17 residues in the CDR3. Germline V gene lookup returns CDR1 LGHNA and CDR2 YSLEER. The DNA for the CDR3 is TGCTCCAGCAGCCAAGAACCAGCGGGAGTCGGGACCGGGGAGCTGTTTTTT. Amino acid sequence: CSSSQEPAGVGTGELFF.

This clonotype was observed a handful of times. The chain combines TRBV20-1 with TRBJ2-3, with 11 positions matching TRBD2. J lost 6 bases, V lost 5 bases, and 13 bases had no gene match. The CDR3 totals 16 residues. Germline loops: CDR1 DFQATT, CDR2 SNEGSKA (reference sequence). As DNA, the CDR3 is TGCAGTGCTGACCCGGGACTAGCGGAGGGGCGCGATACGCAGTATTTT. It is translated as CSADPGLAEGRDTQYF.

CDR3 in DNA: TGTGCCAGCAGCGCAAGTCCGGGACAGGAGAACACTGAAGCTTTCTTT. Translating it yields CASSASPGQENTEAFF. The gene calls are TRBV6-2 or TRBV6-3 and TRBJ1-1; 8 positions match TRBD1. Germline V CDR1 and CDR2: MNHEY, SVGEGT. V shed 6 bases and J 1 base; nucleotides not matched to a gene: 10. This CDR3 has 16 residues.

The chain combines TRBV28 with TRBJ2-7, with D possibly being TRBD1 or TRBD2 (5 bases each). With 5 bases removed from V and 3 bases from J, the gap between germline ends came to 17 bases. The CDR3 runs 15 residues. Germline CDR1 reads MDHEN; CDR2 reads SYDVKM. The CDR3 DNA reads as TGTGCCAGCAGTCTCCGGGACGGAACCCGCTACGAGCAGTACTTC. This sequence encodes CASSLRDGTRYEQYF.

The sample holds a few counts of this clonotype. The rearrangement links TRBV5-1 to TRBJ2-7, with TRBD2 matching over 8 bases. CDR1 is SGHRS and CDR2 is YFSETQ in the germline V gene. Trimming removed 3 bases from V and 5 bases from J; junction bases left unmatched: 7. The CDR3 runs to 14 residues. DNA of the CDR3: TGCGCCAGCAGCTCCCAGGGCGGGAGGAACGAGCAGTACTTC. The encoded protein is CASSSQGGRNEQYF.

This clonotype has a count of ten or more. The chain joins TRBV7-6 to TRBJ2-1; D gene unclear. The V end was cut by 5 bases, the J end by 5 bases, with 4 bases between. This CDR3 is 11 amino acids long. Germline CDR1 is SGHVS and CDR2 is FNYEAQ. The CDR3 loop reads CASSQDNEQFF. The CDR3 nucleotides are TGTGCCAGCAGCCAGGACAATGAGCAGTTCTTC.

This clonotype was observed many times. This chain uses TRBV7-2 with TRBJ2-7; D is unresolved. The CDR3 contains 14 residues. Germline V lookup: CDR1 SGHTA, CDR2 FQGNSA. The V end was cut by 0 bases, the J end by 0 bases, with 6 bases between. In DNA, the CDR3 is TGTGCCAGCAGCTTAGCGGACGGCTCCTACGAGCAGTACTTC. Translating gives CASSLADGSYEQYF.

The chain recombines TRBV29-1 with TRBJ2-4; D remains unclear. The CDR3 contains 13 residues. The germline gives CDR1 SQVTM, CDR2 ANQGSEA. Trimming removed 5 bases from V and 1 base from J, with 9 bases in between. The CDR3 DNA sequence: TGCAGCGTTCTAGTCCCCGCCAAAAACATTCAGTACTTC. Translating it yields CSVLVPAKNIQYF.

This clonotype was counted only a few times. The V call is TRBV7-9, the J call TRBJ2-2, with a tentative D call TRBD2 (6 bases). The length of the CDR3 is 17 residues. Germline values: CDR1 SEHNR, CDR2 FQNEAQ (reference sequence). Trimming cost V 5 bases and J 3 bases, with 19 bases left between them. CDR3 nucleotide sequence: TGTGCCAGCAGCCGGGAGATAGGGCGAGTAGACACCGGGGAGCTGTTTTTT. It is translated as CASSREIGRVDTGELFF.

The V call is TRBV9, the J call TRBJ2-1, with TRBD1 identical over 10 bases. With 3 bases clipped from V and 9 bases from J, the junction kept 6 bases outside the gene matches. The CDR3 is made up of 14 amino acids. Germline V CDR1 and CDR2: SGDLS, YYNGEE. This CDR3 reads CASSAQTGGSEQFF. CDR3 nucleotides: TGTGCCAGCAGCGCCCAGACAGGGGGCAGTGAGCAGTTCTTC.

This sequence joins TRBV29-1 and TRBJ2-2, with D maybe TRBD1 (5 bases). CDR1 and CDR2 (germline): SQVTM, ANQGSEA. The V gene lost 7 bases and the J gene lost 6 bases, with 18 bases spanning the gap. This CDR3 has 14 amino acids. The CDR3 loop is CSALRTLSSGELFF. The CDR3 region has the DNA TGCAGCGCCCTTCGGACACTCTCTTCCGGGGAGCTGTTTTTT.

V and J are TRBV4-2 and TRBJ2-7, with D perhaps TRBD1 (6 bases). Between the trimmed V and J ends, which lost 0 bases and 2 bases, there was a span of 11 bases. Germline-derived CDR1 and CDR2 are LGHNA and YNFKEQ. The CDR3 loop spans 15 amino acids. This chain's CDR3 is CASSQDKQGPYEQYF. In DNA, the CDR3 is TGTGCCAGCAGCCAAGATAAACAGGGACCCTACGAGCAGTACTTC.

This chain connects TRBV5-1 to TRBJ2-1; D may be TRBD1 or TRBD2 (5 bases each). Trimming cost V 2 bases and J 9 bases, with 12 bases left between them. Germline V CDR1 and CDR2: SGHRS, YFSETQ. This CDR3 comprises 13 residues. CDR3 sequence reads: CASSFRERGEQFF. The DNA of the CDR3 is TGCGCCAGCAGCTTCAGGGAACGGGGTGAGCAGTTCTTC.

The CDR3 nucleotides are TGTGCCAGCAGCCAAGGGGTAGGCTTCGGGGAGCAGTTCTTC. Residues: CASSQGVGFGEQFF. The genes are TRBV3-1 and TRBJ2-1; D remains unclear. CDR3 size: 14 residues. The germline V and J ends were trimmed by 1 base and 10 bases, with 14 bases remaining between them. Germline V gene sequence: CDR1 LGHDT, CDR2 YNNKEL (reference sequence).

The chain's CDR3 is CASRSRLGVQETQYF. For the CDR3, the DNA is TGTGCCAGCAGATCCCGGCTGGGAGTCCAAGAGACCCAGTACTTC. V is TRBV2 and J is TRBJ2-5; a possible D gene is TRBD2 (5 bases). Germline V gene sequence: CDR1 SNHLY, CDR2 FYNNEI. Trimming stripped 6 bases from V and 1 base from J, with 15 bases between. CDR3 length: 15 amino acids. Full variable domain (outside the CDR3, taken from reference TRBV2 and TRBJ2-5): EPEVTQTPSHQVTQMGQEVILRCVPISNHLYFYWYRQILGQKVEFLVSFYNNEISEKSEIFDDQFSVERPDGSNFTLKIRSTKLEDSAMYFCASRSRLGVQETQYFGPGTRLLVL.